The clone carrying this T cell receptor beta chain was picked up a small number of times. The use of a sample-barcoded 5' primer and a J-beta primer mix characterized a second PCR of roughly 7 to 11 cycles. TCRdb processed the 5' RACE reads anew with MiXCR; each CDR3 protein has one entry. Seen here are some 1.5 million distinct CDR3 sequences, under 30% observed once, and the top ten hold more than 6%. The source of the sample is a study of blood T cells in healthy people across ages. The CDR3 covers 15 residues. In germline, CDR1 is SGHTA, CDR2 FQGNSA. The V end lost 2 bases, the J end lost 4 bases, and 11 bases lay between the germline ends.

The V and J genes are TRBV7-2 and TRBJ2-2; D possibly corresponds to TRBD2 (5 bases). This TCR was sampled from a woman in her 30s in good health. The material sequenced was blood. CDR3 loop: CASSLTRVVTGELFF. In nucleotides, the CDR3 is TGTGCCAGCAGCTTAACGAGGGTGGTCACCGGGGAGCTGTTTTTT.